This TCR beta chain was retrieved from a study of T cell responses to AZD1222 COVID-19 vaccine. Study results and caveats: Clonal diversity may have been underestimated, and the donors were mostly white British, with more females than males. Sampling that yielded the repertoires occurred only after the peak T cell response. Nearly half of the spike-specific TCRs reportedly recognize variant regions that carry no mutations. Spike-specific TCR breadth and depth went up after people got two AZD1222 doses.

In the case of this clone: Its antigen is still unknown.

This CDR3 has 12 residues. Deletions cut 6 bases from V and 2 bases from J, with 8 bases between. Germline V gene lookup returns CDR1 MNHEY and CDR2 SVGAGI. Profiling relied on immunoSEQ multiplex PCR, and the TCRdb table lists in-frame clones only, not all of them. The sample consists of 100,000 or so clones, about 86% of them appearing once. The genes are TRBV6-5 and TRBJ2-7; D may be TRBD2 (6 bases). This sequence was found in an adult in good health. The sequencing used peripheral blood, collected on day 0 of AZD1222 vaccination. The CDR3 is CASREGTYEQYF. In DNA, the CDR3 is TGTGCCAGCAGGGAGGGAACCTACGAGCAGTACTTC.